A selection of T cell receptor beta chains follows, all from one sample in a study of T cell responses to AZD1222 COVID-19 vaccine. Data came from immunoSEQ multiplex PCR; TCRdb stores just in-frame clones and leaves some out. The sample comprises 100,000 to 150,000 clones, 75% to 95% of which are singletons, and about 7% rests with the top ten. The specimen was peripheral blood, collected on day 0 of AZD1222 vaccination. The receptors originated from an adult in good health. The CDR3 runs from the conserved cysteine through the conserved F or W.

TRBV2	TRBJ2-7	CASSARGWSEQYF
TRBV18	TRBJ2-1	CASSPPGLAGGRNEQFF
TRBV18	TRBJ1-2	CASSHWDRSYGYTF
TRBV27	TRBJ1-5	CASSPKSSAGPQHF
TRBV28	TRBJ2-2	CASSLLRGQPNTGELFF
TRBV19	TRBJ2-1	CASSNFAGPYNEQFF
TRBV12-3/TRBV12-4	TRBJ2-7	CASSLQDYEQYF
TRBV18	TRBJ1-2	CASSPDLRPRDYGYTF
TRBV9	TRBJ2-7	CASSVTGQGYEQYF
TRBV7-2	TRBJ2-7	CASSLPNSYEQYF
TRBV20-1	TRBJ2-7	CSASDRGWLYF
TRBV5-1	TRBJ1-3	CASSQGRGNTIYF
TRBV11-2	TRBJ2-7	CASSLRAGTYEQYF
TRBV7-2	TRBJ2-7	CASSLMLGQGYEQYF
TRBV2	TRBJ1-4	CASSEVESQFF
TRBV3-1/TRBV3-2	TRBJ1-1	CASSPMGRTEAFF
TRBV6-4	TRBJ2-2	CASSEQGTNTGELFF
TRBV27	TRBJ2-3	CASSLGVTDTQYF
TRBV3-1/TRBV3-2	TRBJ2-1	CASSQESQSLLSYNEQFF
TRBV19	TRBJ1-1	CATKWTGEHAEAFF
TRBV27	TRBJ2-7	CASSLSTGNEQYF
TRBV5-4	TRBJ2-7	CASTSDGRIGEQYF
TRBV5-1	TRBJ1-6	CASSFTVSSYNSPLHF
TRBV7-8	TRBJ1-2	CASSLRPKDRDPLGGYTF
TRBV5-4	TRBJ2-7	CASSFGGFGSEQYF
TRBV19	TRBJ2-1	CASNKGSYNEQFF
TRBV27	TRBJ1-6	CASSLRRDRVGSPLHF
TRBV7-2	TRBJ2-7	CASSLTKQSYEQYF
TRBV24-1	TRBJ1-3	CATSKTGAGNTIYF
TRBV27	TRBJ2-3	CASSRKTSGSFNTQYF
TRBV28	TRBJ1-4	CASGQGGSATNEKLFF
TRBV27	TRBJ2-7	CASSLSSLYEQYF
TRBV13	TRBJ2-1	CASSTRLAGGYEQFF
TRBV6-5	TRBJ1-1	CASSYGSGLNTEAFF
TRBV18	TRBJ1-1	CASSRTGKNTEAFF
TRBV6-1	TRBJ1-3	CASSEAWGNTIYF
TRBV2	TRBJ2-7	CASSAGQGADEQYF
TRBV28	TRBJ2-1	CASSTWTSGRAYPLF
TRBV4-1	TRBJ2-7	CASSQRGTTYEQYF
TRBV3-1/TRBV3-2	TRBJ2-3	CASSSRTRGAGRDTQYF
TRBV5-6	TRBJ1-2	CASSLPETGRPYGYTF
TRBV7-2	TRBJ1-5	CASSPLNSNQPQHF
TRBV7-9	TRBJ2-2	CASRGRRDGSTGELFF
TRBV19	TRBJ2-1	CASSLAGGNYNEQFF
TRBV7-6	TRBJ2-7	CASSPRQGGVHEQYF
TRBV5-8	TRBJ1-3	CASSLGTASGNTIYF
TRBV5-1	TRBJ2-4	CASSSFDRVKNIQYF
TRBV25-1	TRBJ1-4	CASSATLKGARVGKLFF
TRBV28	TRBJ1-3	CASSQTGSGNTIYF
TRBV3-1/TRBV3-2	TRBJ2-2	CASSQDLTGGHGELFF
TRBV19	TRBJ1-1	CASRGRGDKEAFF
TRBV27	TRBJ1-4	CASKGQATNEKLFF
TRBV7-7	TRBJ2-1	CASSLDAYNEQFF
TRBV11-2	TRBJ1-4	CASSRQKKLFF
TRBV24-1	TRBJ2-3	CATSDQREMADTQYF